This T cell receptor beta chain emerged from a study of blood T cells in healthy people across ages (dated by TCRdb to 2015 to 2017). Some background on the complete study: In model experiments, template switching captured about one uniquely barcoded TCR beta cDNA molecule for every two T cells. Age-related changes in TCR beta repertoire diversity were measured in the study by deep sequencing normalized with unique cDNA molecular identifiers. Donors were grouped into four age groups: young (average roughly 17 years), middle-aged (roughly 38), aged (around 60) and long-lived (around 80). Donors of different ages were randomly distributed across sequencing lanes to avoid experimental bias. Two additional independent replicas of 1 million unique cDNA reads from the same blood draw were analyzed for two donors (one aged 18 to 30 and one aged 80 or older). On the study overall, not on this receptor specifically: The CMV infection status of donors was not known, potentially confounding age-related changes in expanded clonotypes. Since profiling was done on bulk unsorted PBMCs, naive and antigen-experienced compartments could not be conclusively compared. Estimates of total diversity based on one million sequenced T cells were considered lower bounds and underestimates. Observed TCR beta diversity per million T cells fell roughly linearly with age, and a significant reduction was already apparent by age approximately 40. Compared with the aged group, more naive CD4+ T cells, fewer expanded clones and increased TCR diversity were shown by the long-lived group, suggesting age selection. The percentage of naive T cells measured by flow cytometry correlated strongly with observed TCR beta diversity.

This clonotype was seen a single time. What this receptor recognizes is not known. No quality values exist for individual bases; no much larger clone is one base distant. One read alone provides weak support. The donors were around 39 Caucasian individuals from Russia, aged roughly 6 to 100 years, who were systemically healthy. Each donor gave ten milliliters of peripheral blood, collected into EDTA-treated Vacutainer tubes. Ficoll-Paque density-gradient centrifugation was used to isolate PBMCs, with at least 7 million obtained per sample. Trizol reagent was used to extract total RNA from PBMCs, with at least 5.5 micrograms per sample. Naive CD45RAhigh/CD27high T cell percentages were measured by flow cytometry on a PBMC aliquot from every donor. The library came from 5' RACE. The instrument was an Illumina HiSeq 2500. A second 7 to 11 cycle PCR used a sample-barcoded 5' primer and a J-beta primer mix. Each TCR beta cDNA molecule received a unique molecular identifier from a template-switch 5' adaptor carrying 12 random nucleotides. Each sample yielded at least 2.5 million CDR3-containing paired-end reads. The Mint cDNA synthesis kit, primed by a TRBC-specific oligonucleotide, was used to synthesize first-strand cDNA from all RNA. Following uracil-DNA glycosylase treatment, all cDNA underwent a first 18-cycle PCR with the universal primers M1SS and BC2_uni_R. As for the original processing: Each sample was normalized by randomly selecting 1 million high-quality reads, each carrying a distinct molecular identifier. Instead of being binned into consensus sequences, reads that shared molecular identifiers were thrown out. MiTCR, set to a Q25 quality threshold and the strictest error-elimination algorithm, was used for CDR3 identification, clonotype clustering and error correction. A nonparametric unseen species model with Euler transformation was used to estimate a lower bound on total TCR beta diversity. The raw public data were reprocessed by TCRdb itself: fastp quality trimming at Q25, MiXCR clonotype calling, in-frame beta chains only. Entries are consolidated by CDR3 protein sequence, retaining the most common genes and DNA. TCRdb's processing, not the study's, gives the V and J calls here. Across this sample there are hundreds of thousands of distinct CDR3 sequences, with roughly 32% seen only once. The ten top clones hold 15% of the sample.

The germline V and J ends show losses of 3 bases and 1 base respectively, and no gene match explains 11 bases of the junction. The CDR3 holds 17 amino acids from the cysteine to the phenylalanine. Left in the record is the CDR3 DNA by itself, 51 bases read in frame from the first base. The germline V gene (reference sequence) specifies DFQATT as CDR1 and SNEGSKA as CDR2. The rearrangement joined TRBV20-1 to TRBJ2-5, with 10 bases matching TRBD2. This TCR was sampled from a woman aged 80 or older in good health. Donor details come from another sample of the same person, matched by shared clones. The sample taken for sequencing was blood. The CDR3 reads CSASGFGSGRTQETQYF. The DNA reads TGCAGTGCTAGTGGGTTCGGTAGCGGGAGGACCCAAGAGACCCAGTACTTC.